This TCR beta chain appears in the sequencing data of a study of blood T cells in healthy people across ages (dated by TCRdb to about 2015). Regarding the study in general: In model experiments, roughly one uniquely barcoded TCR beta cDNA molecule per two T cells was captured by template switching. Donors were grouped into four age groups: young (average roughly 17 years), middle-aged (roughly 37), aged (approximately 67) and long-lived (less than 85). To avoid experimental bias, donors of different ages were distributed randomly across sequencing lanes. Using the same blood draw, the study looked at two additional independent replicas of 1 million unique cDNA reads for two donors, one aged 18 to 30 and the other aged 80 or older. Using deep sequencing normalized with unique cDNA molecular identifiers, the study measured how TCR beta repertoire diversity changes with age. The research as a whole found: The long-lived group showed more naive CD4+ T cells, fewer expanded clones and increased TCR diversity than the aged group, suggesting age selection. Bulk unsorted PBMC profiling prevented conclusive comparison of naive and antigen-experienced compartments. Estimates of total diversity based on one million sequenced T cells were considered lower bounds and underestimates. The percentage of naive T cells measured by flow cytometry correlated strongly with observed TCR beta diversity. Observed TCR beta diversity per million T cells fell roughly linearly with age, and a significant reduction was already apparent by age about 38. Donor CMV infection status was unknown, potentially confounding age-related changes in expanded clonotypes.

The CDR3 runs 15 residues from the cysteine to the phenylalanine. This entry keeps only the CDR3 DNA: 45 bases, framed from base 1. From a lookup of the germline V gene, CDR1 and CDR2 are SGHRS and YFSETQ. V loses 3 bases, J loses 9 bases, and the germline ends lie 20 bases apart. Only a few counts were recorded for this clonotype. No antigen is known for it. No clone much larger than this one lies a single base away; base qualities are absent. The library relied on 5' RACE. These reads were obtained on an Illumina HiSeq 2500. A second PCR of about 6 to 11 cycles was performed with a sample-barcoded 5' primer and a J-beta primer mix. A unique molecular identifier was introduced onto each TCR beta cDNA molecule by a template-switch 5' adaptor carrying 12 random nucleotides. Each sample yielded at least 3 million CDR3-containing paired-end reads. The Mint cDNA synthesis kit, primed by a TRBC-specific oligonucleotide, was used to synthesize first-strand cDNA from all RNA. Following uracil-DNA glycosylase treatment, all cDNA underwent a first 18-cycle PCR with the universal primers M1SS and BC2_uni_R. On the study's bioinformatics: Normalization of each sample was performed by random selection of 1 million high-quality reads, each carrying a distinct molecular identifier. Reads with shared molecular identifiers were discarded instead of being binned into consensus sequences. MiTCR, with a Q25 quality threshold and the strictest error-elimination algorithm, was used for CDR3 identification, clonotype clustering and error correction. A nonparametric unseen species model using Euler transformation provided a lower-bound estimate of total TCR beta diversity. TCRdb passed the public sequencing reads through fastp at Q25 and MiXCR, retaining productive beta sequences. Identical CDR3 proteins give one entry, which carries the most common genes and DNA. TCRdb assigned the V and J calls; the authors' analysis was not used. For this sample there are about 1,500,000 distinct CDR3 sequences; approximately 30% appear just once. In total, the top ten clones hold roughly 8% of the sample.

Donors were roughly 40 systemically healthy Caucasian individuals from Russia aged roughly 6 to 90 years. Each donor gave around 9 milliliters of peripheral blood, collected into EDTA-treated Vacutainer tubes. Ficoll-Paque density-gradient centrifugation was used to isolate PBMCs, with at least 7 million per sample. Trizol reagent was used to extract total RNA from PBMCs, with at least 6 micrograms per sample. Naive CD45RAhigh/CD27high T cell percentages were measured by flow cytometry on a PBMC aliquot from every donor. The chain joins TRBV5-1 to TRBJ2-3; the D gene is possibly TRBD2, with 7 bases matching. The sequencing input was blood. The TCR comes from a woman aged 30 to 39 in good health. CDR3 sequence: CASSSMAGAAGTQYF. The nucleotide sequence is TGCGCCAGCAGCTCTATGGCGGGGGCAGCGGGGACGCAGTATTTT.